The 21 T cell receptor beta chains given below trace back to one sample, sequenced in a study of neurological immune-mediated disorders. In TCRdb, the 5' RACE reads were re-called with MiXCR into one record per CDR3 protein. The sample lists over 55,000 distinct CDR3 sequences; 9.5% to 13% were seen once. Time point indicated: longitudinal time-point 1 (baseline). Material: PBMCs. The receptors shown here come from a man aged 30 to 39 in good health.

This clonotype came up many times. The chain uses TRBV7-8 and TRBJ2-1, with 7 bases aligning to TRBD2. CDR1 SGHVS and CDR2 FQNEAQ come from the germline V gene. V gave up 1 base and J gave up 7 bases; unmatched junction bases: 7. This CDR3 is built from 15 residues. CDR3 DNA sequence: TGTGCCAGCAGCTTAGTGTCCGCGGGAGCGAATGAGCAGTTCTTC. This gives the protein CASSLVSAGANEQFF.

This clonotype was picked up many times. This chain joins TRBV5-1 and TRBJ2-7, with 14 bases matching TRBD2. With V trimmed by 4 bases and J by 4 bases, 10 bases remained unmatched. Germline CDR1 is SGHRS and CDR2 is YFSETQ. This CDR3 spans 17 amino acids. The DNA for the CDR3 is TGCGCCAGCAGCGCGGGACTAGCGGGAGAAAAGAGTTACGAGCAGTACTTC. Its protein is CASSAGLAGEKSYEQYF.

This clonotype has a count of ten or more. V is TRBV28 and J is TRBJ1-2; D is possibly TRBD1 (6 bases). Looked up from germline, CDR1 is MDHEN and CDR2 is SYDVKM. This CDR3 spans 14 amino acids. V dropped 5 bases and J dropped 7 bases, with 17 bases sitting between them. The CDR3 protein is CASSAGWGAFGYTF. In DNA form, the CDR3 reads TGTGCCAGCAGTGCCGGATGGGGGGCTTTTGGCTACACCTTC.

This clonotype was counted between two and nine times. The chain carries TRBV12-3 or TRBV12-4 and TRBJ1-2, with D maybe TRBD1 (5 bases). The CDR3 length is 16 residues. V was cut by 6 bases and J by 2 bases, with 19 bases left in between. The DNA of the CDR3 is TGTGCCAGCAGCAAAGAATTGGGACGCCGAAACTATGGCTACACCTTC. This gives the protein CASSKELGRRNYGYTF.

This clonotype was seen many times. The J gene is TRBJ2-7, the V gene TRBV5-1, with 9 bases that match TRBD1. V shed 2 bases, J shed 6 bases, and the junction held 9 bases outside the gene matches. The V gene's germline CDR1 is SGHRS and CDR2 YFSETQ. The CDR3 contains 15 residues. The CDR3 spells CASSFEGQGPLEQYF. DNA of the CDR3: TGCGCCAGCAGCTTTGAGGGACAGGGACCCCTCGAGCAGTACTTC.

In this sample, this clonotype turned up many times. The V gene is TRBV5-1, the J gene TRBJ2-1, with D possibly matching TRBD2 (7 bases). V was clipped by 4 bases and J by 6 bases, with 20 bases between them. CDR3 length equals 16 residues. Germline V gene sequence: CDR1 SGHRS, CDR2 YFSETQ. CDR3 nucleotide sequence: TGCGCCAGCAGCCCGGGGGGCAGGGGTCTATCCAATGAGCAGTTCTTC. Translating gives CASSPGGRGLSNEQFF.

The sample holds many counts of this clonotype. The chain uses TRBV9 and TRBJ1-2, with D tentatively TRBD1 (5 bases). V was shortened by 3 bases and J by 4 bases, with 19 bases between the two germline ends. In germline, CDR1 is SGDLS, CDR2 YYNGEE. The CDR3 loop spans 16 amino acids. DNA for the CDR3: TGTGCCAGCAGCGCCCATTGGGGACGCAGACGCTATGGCTACACCTTC. Its protein product is CASSAHWGRRRYGYTF. Filled out from reference TRBV9 and TRBJ1-2, the complete variable domain reads DSGVTQTPKHLITATGQRVTLRCSPRSGDLSVYWYQQSLDQGLQFLIQYYNGEERAKGNILERFSAQQFPDLHSELNLSSLELGDSALYFCASSAHWGRRRYGYTFGSGTRLTVV.

The table lists this clonotype with many counts. V and J are TRBV4-1 and TRBJ1-1; D remains unclear. The CDR3 loop spans 16 amino acids. Germline values: CDR1 MGHRA, CDR2 YSYEKL. V was trimmed by 0 bases and J by 0 bases, leaving 11 bases between them. The CDR3 DNA follows: TGCGCCAGCAGCCAAGATCCGTACGATATGAACACTGAAGCTTTCTTT. Protein product: CASSQDPYDMNTEAFF.

The table lists this clonotype with many counts. J is TRBJ1-4 and V is TRBV6-6; D gene unclear. Deletions cut 6 bases from V and 5 bases from J, with 10 bases between. Germline V lookup: CDR1 MNHNY, CDR2 SVGAGI (reference sequence). The CDR3 consists of 13 residues. The CDR3 protein is CASSQDSNEKLFF. The DNA for the CDR3 is TGTGCCAGCAGCCAAGATTCGAATGAAAAACTGTTTTTT.

This clonotype came up a few times. V and J are TRBV7-8 and TRBJ1-1; D remains ambiguous. This CDR3 is built from 12 residues. Trimming shortened V by 4 bases and J by 1 base, and 4 bases separated the two germline ends. CDR1 and CDR2 (germline): SGHVS, FQNEAQ. CDR3 residues: CASSSENTEAFF. CDR3 nucleotide sequence: TGTGCCAGCAGCTCGGAGAACACTGAAGCTTTCTTT.

This clonotype was counted at least ten times. J is TRBJ2-7 and V is TRBV3-1, with 7 bases that match TRBD1. The CDR3 is 14 residues long. CDR1 LGHDT and CDR2 YNNKEL come from the germline V gene (reference sequence). The V and J ends lost 1 base and 1 base, in that order; junction bases with no gene match: 1. The CDR3 sequence: CASSQGTGSYEQYF. CDR3 nucleotides: TGTGCCAGCAGCCAAGGGACAGGTTCCTACGAGCAGTACTTC.

In its sample, this clonotype was seen many times. A much larger clone lies one base from this, so it may be a read error. The chain employs TRBV28 and TRBJ2-7; D is ambiguous. CDR1 is MDHEN, CDR2 SYDVKM, per germline. CDR3 length equals 11 residues. CDR3 residues: CANSLSNEQYF. The CDR3, as DNA: TGTGCCAACAGTTTGAGTAACGAGCAGTACTTC.

This clonotype was observed at least ten times. This chain links TRBV14 with TRBJ2-3, with D perhaps TRBD1 or TRBD2 (5 bases each). V lost 8 bases and J 1 base, leaving 10 bases between the germline ends. Germline assignment: CDR1 SGHDN and CDR2 FVKESK. The CDR3 extends over 13 amino acids. The CDR3 loop reads CASGQGGTDTQYF. The CDR3, as DNA: TGTGCCAGCGGGCAGGGAGGCACAGATACGCAGTATTTT.

Many counts were recorded for this clonotype. The J gene is TRBJ2-7, the V gene TRBV2; D may be TRBD2 (5 bases). The V end was cut by 8 bases, the J end by 7 bases, with 15 bases between. Germline-derived CDR1 and CDR2 are SNHLY and FYNNEI. The CDR3 totals 12 residues. For the CDR3, the DNA is TGTGCCAGCGAGGGCCCGGTGGGGGAGCAGTACTTC. The encoded protein is CASEGPVGEQYF.

This clonotype has ten or more counts. The J gene is TRBJ2-5, the V gene TRBV10-3, with 7 bases matching TRBD2. The ends lost 5 bases at V and 4 bases at J; junction bases unmatched: 10. CDR1 is ENHRY, CDR2 SYGVKD, per germline. The CDR3 is 15 amino acids. The CDR3 nucleotides read TGTGCCATCAGTCCACGCGGGAGTTGGGGAGAGACCCAGTACTTC. Translation: CAISPRGSWGETQYF.

This clonotype was recorded at least ten times. The chain combines TRBV10-3 with TRBJ2-1; 7 bases are shared with TRBD2. This CDR3 region has 17 residues. After removal of 0 bases from V and 5 bases from J, the junction contained 10 bases not matched to a gene. Germline lookup yields CDR1 ENHRY and CDR2 SYGVKD. The CDR3 region is CAISESTPSGGNNEQFF. The CDR3 DNA follows: TGTGCCATCAGTGAGTCGACGCCTAGCGGAGGTAACAATGAGCAGTTCTTC.

This clonotype was seen at least ten times. The genes are TRBV20-1 and TRBJ1-1; the D is unclear. The CDR3 has 11 amino acids. Trimming removed 6 bases from V and 4 bases from J, with 9 bases in between. The germline gives CDR1 DFQATT, CDR2 SNEGSKA (reference sequence). The CDR3 DNA sequence: TGCAGTGCCGTATCGGGCACTGAAGCTTTCTTT. The encoded protein is CSAVSGTEAFF.

Ten or more counts support this clonotype. The chain links TRBV7-9 to TRBJ2-1; D might be TRBD1 or TRBD2, each matching 5 bases. Germline V gene sequence: CDR1 SEHNR, CDR2 FQNEAQ (reference sequence). This CDR3 has 13 residues. V was clipped by 4 bases and J by 8 bases, with 12 bases between them. The CDR3, as DNA: TGTGCCAGCAGCTCGAGGGGAAGGGATGAGCAGTTCTTC. It yields the protein CASSSRGRDEQFF.

This clonotype was seen repeatedly, ten times or more. J is TRBJ2-5 and V is TRBV5-1; D is unclear. The CDR3 has 17 residues. V lost 1 base to trimming and J lost 2 bases, with 18 bases between them. Germline loops: CDR1 SGHRS, CDR2 YFSETQ. The CDR3 protein is CASSLNSQAPGQETQYF. The CDR3 DNA reads as TGCGCCAGCAGCTTGAACTCCCAAGCACCTGGACAAGAGACCCAGTACTTC.

This clonotype showed up many times. The J gene is TRBJ2-7, the V gene TRBV10-3; D may be TRBD2 (6 bases). CDR3 size: 16 residues. V lost 4 bases to trimming and J lost 0 bases, with 16 bases between them. Germline CDR1 and CDR2: ENHRY and SYGVKD. DNA for the CDR3: TGTGCCATCAGTGGCAAGGGCGGGATACACTCCTACGAGCAGTACTTC. Amino acid sequence: CAISGKGGIHSYEQYF.

This clonotype was seen repeatedly, ten times or more. The rearrangement links TRBV12-3 or TRBV12-4 to TRBJ1-1; weak D call: TRBD1 (5 bases). The CDR3 spans 14 residues. V shed 3 bases and J shed 5 bases, with 13 bases lying between them. As DNA, the CDR3 is TGTGCCAGCAGTTTCGTTGGGACCGGGACTGAAGCTTTCTTT. Translation gives CASSFVGTGTEAFF.